This T cell receptor (beta chain) was recorded in a study of cytomegalovirus exposure and HLA in healthy donors. Overall study context: Earlier work reported roughly 120 million unique TCR beta sequences from some 180 million T cells. Study-wide results and caveats: Many donors carried some public TCRs, although rarity characterized most TCR sequences.

Amplification used 60 Vbeta primers and 13 Jbeta primers. Produced via immunoSEQ multiplex PCR; TCRdb's table is partial and in-frame only. The sample records roughly 95,000 clones, roughly 82% being singletons. As for this clone: Its target is not known.

The CDR3 loop spans 16 amino acids. Germline CDR1 and CDR2: SGHAT and FQNNGV. V shed 2 bases, J shed 0 bases, and the junction held 4 bases outside the gene matches. The sequence was collected from a man aged 25 to 40 in good health and CMV-seropositive. Sequenced input: PBMCs. The V and J genes are TRBV11-2 and TRBJ1-1; 9 nucleotides match TRBD1. CDR3 sequence (DNA): TGTGCCAGCAGCTTATTGGGGACAGGGTTGAACACTGAAGCTTTCTTT. Its translation is CASSLLGTGLNTEAFF. The variable domain in full, with the rest retrieved from reference TRBV11-2 and TRBJ1-1, is EAGVAQSPRYKIIEKRQSVAFWCNPISGHATLYWYQQILGQGPKLLIQFQNNGVVDDSQLPKDRFSAERLKGVDSTLKIQPAKLEDSAVYLCASSLLGTGLNTEAFFGQGTRLTVV.